These T cell receptor beta chains were read from a single sample in a study of Graves' ophthalmopathy and Graves' hyperthyroidism. TCRdb used MiXCR to reprocess the multiplex PCR reads, holding one entry per CDR3 protein. The profile covers 600,000 to 700,000 distinct CDR3 sequences, with about two fifths appearing a single time and roughly 3% taken by the ten largest. Sequenced input: peripheral blood. Receptor source: an adult man with Graves' ophthalmopathy. Both conserved end residues are part of each CDR3. D genes are given only for firm matches. Part of the rows lack a size; the others show once, few, many or a class for expanded clones.

size,V,J,D,DNA,CDR3
NA,TRBV15,TRBJ2-1,TRBD2,TGTGCCACCAGCAGAGACCCGGGACTAGCGGGAGTTGAGCAGTTCTTC,CATSRDPGLAGVEQFF
NA,TRBV11-2,TRBJ2-2,NA,TGTGCCAGCACACCGGGACTTGCCGGGGAGCTGTTTTTT,CASTPGLAGELFF
many,TRBV12-3/TRBV12-4,TRBJ1-6,TRBD1,TGTGCCAGCGAGTGGGGACAGGGCAGCTCACCCCTCCACTTT,CASEWGQGSSPLHF
few,TRBV6-5,TRBJ1-3,NA,TGTGCCAGCAGTTCCACCTCTTTGAGGGGGGGCAAGGTTGGAAACACCATATATTTT,CASSSTSLRGGKVGNTIYF
few,TRBV4-1,TRBJ1-2,NA,TGCGCCAGCAGCCCTAACGCCGGGGCGGGGACCTATGGCTACACCTTC,CASSPNAGAGTYGYTF
NA,TRBV29-1,TRBJ2-7,TRBD1,TGTGCCTGGACTCCAGGGACAGGGGCCTACGAGCAGTACTTC,CAWTPGTGAYEQYF
NA,TRBV4-2,TRBJ2-5,TRBD1,TGTGCCAGTAGCGCGACAGGGGGCGATCAGCCCCAGTACTTC,CASSATGGDQPQYF
many,TRBV2,TRBJ2-7,NA,TGTGCCAGCAGGACCGGGTTATCAAGCTCCTACGAGCAGTACTTC,CASRTGLSSSYEQYF
many,TRBV25-1,TRBJ1-4,TRBD1,TGTGCCAGCAGTGAACAGGGGGGAAATGAAAAACTGTTTTTT,CASSEQGGNEKLFF
NA,TRBV10-3,TRBJ1-4,NA,TGTGCCACACAATTCGCAACTAATGAAAAACTGTTTTTT,CATQFATNEKLFF
few,TRBV5-8,TRBJ1-6,NA,TGTGCCAGCAGCTTACCGCACCGGGGAAATAGCTGGAATTCACCCCTCCACTTT,CASSLPHRGNSWNSPLHF
NA,TRBV9,TRBJ1-2,NA,TGTGCCAGCAGCGTAGAAGGACATGGCTACACCTTC,CASSVEGHGYTF
NA,TRBV29-1,TRBJ1-2,NA,TGCAGCAGTTCGGACGGGAGCCGTAACTATGGCTACACCTTC,CSSSDGSRNYGYTF
many,TRBV14,TRBJ1-4,NA,TGTGCCAGCAGCCAAGGACAGGTGGTTGAAAAACTGTTTTTT,CASSQGQVVEKLFF
many,TRBV7-2,TRBJ2-7,TRBD1,TGTGCCAGCAGCTTAGCGGGACAGACCTACGAGCAGTACTTC,CASSLAGQTYEQYF
many,TRBV5-1,TRBJ2-7,TRBD1,TGTGCCAGCAGCACGGGACAGGACTACGAGCAGTACTTC,CASSTGQDYEQYF
NA,TRBV15,TRBJ1-1,NA,TGTGCCACCAGCACACGGGGCGGCACTGAAGCTTTCTTT,CATSTRGGTEAFF
NA,TRBV4-1,TRBJ1-2,NA,TGCGCCAGCAGCCAGGTAACAGGGCCTAGTGGCTACACCTTC,CASSQVTGPSGYTF
many,TRBV19,TRBJ2-7,NA,TGTGCCAGTAGTATTGCGGACAGCCGAAGCTACGAGCAGTACTTC,CASSIADSRSYEQYF
many,TRBV19,TRBJ2-5,TRBD1,TGTGCCAGTAAGGGACAGGGGGCCGATTACGAGACCCAGTACTTC,CASKGQGADYETQYF
many,TRBV7-9,TRBJ2-7,NA,TGTGCCAGCAGCTCGAGGGACGGCTCCTACGAGCAGTACTTC,CASSSRDGSYEQYF
many,TRBV12-3/TRBV12-4,TRBJ1-2,NA,TGTGCCAGCAGACCTTACGGGACGCTCTATGGCTACACCTTC,CASRPYGTLYGYTF
few,TRBV10-3,TRBJ2-3,NA,TGTGCCATCAGTGCCGGGAACACAGATACGCAGTATTTT,CAISAGNTDTQYF
many,TRBV7-8,TRBJ2-7,TRBD1,TGTGCCAGCAGCTCCCGGGACAGGAACTACGAGCAGTACTTC,CASSSRDRNYEQYF
NA,TRBV7-9,TRBJ2-3,NA,TGTGCCAGCAGCTTAGGGCTGGGCACAGATACGCAGTATTTT,CASSLGLGTDTQYF
many,TRBV7-8,TRBJ1-2,NA,TGTGCCACTTCGGAGGCAGGGGCTAACTATGGCTACACCTTC,CATSEAGANYGYTF
NA,TRBV30,TRBJ1-3,TRBD1,TGTGCCTGGAGGCTGACAGGGGCTCGGAGCACCATATATTTT,CAWRLTGARSTIYF
NA,TRBV11-2,TRBJ2-5,NA,TGTGCCAGCAGGAATCACAGAGATGGGCAGACCCAGTACTTC,CASRNHRDGQTQYF
few,TRBV10-3,TRBJ2-7,NA,TGTGCCAGCAGGGTCGGGGGACGGACTACTTCCTACGAGCAGTACTTC,CASRVGGRTTSYEQYF
many,TRBV10-3,TRBJ2-5,NA,TGTGCCATCAGTGAGTCTCTTGGGGAAGAGACCCAGTACTTC,CAISESLGEETQYF
many,TRBV24-1,TRBJ1-2,NA,TGTGCCACCAGTGATTTGCAGGGCTACACCTTC,CATSDLQGYTF
many,TRBV19,TRBJ1-1,NA,TGTGCCAGTAGCGACCGCGGGTGGAGCACTGAAGCTTTCTTT,CASSDRGWSTEAFF
many,TRBV5-1,TRBJ1-2,TRBD1,TGCGCCAGCAGCTGGGAGCAGGGGGCAAACTATGGCTACACCTTC,CASSWEQGANYGYTF
many,TRBV15,TRBJ2-3,NA,TGTGCCACCAGCGTAGGATCCACAGATACGCAGTATTTT,CATSVGSTDTQYF
NA,TRBV5-1,TRBJ2-7,NA,TGTGCCAGCAGCGCGATGGCGGGGACCAACTACGAGCAGTACTTC,CASSAMAGTNYEQYF
NA,TRBV10-3,TRBJ1-6,TRBD1,TGTGCCAGCCCGCCGGGACAGAATAATTCACCCCTCCACTTT,CASPPGQNNSPLHF
NA,TRBV14,TRBJ1-1,NA,TGTGCCAGCAGCCCGCGGGAATGGGACACTGAAGCTTTCTTT,CASSPREWDTEAFF
many,TRBV9,TRBJ2-7,TRBD1,TGTGCCAGCAGCGTAGGGACAGGGATCGGCGAGCAGTACTTC,CASSVGTGIGEQYF
NA,TRBV4-1,TRBJ1-5,TRBD1,TGCGCCAGCAGCCGGCCGCCCGGGACAGCAGGTTTGATCCAGCATTTT,CASSRPPGTAGLIQHF
NA,TRBV4-2,TRBJ2-5,NA,TGTGCCAGCAGCCAAGTCCCCGCCGGCCCTAAAGAGACCCAGTACTTC,CASSQVPAGPKETQYF
many,TRBV19,TRBJ1-2,NA,TGTGCCAGTAGTGGGGACGGGCTCTATGGCTACACCTTC,CASSGDGLYGYTF
many,TRBV29-1,TRBJ2-7,NA,TGCAGCCCTGCGGGCGGGAATGAAGAGCAGTACTTC,CSPAGGNEEQYF
many,TRBV5-1,TRBJ2-7,NA,TGCGCCAGCAGCTTGGAAGGGCTTCACTACGAGCAGTACTTC,CASSLEGLHYEQYF
many,TRBV5-8,TRBJ1-1,TRBD1,TGTGCCAGCAGCCTACCATGGACAGGGGACACTGAAGCTTTCTTT,CASSLPWTGDTEAFF
few,TRBV7-9,TRBJ1-1,NA,TGTGCCAGCAGCTCCGGCTTAGGAGGGGGGTTGAGTTCCCTTGAAGCTTTCTTT,CASSSGLGGGLSSLEAFF
NA,TRBV10-2,TRBJ1-6,TRBD1,TGCGCCAGCAGTGAGTGGCAGGGGGGTGATTCACCCCTCCACTTT,CASSEWQGGDSPLHF
NA,TRBV7-7,TRBJ1-2,NA,TGTGCCAGCAGCTTCAGACTAGCGGGCGGAGGCTACACCTTC,CASSFRLAGGGYTF
NA,TRBV6-5,TRBJ2-7,TRBD1,TGTGCCAGCAGTCCCTCAGACAGGGGGCACGAGCAGTACTTC,CASSPSDRGHEQYF
few,TRBV4-1,TRBJ1-2,TRBD1,TGCGCCAGCAGCAACGGACAGGGCGCTAACTATGGCTACACCTTC,CASSNGQGANYGYTF
few,TRBV7-3,TRBJ2-2,NA,TGTGCCAGCAGTCACATCCCGAGTTCGAACACCGGGGAGCTGTTTTTT,CASSHIPSSNTGELFF
few,TRBV5-8,TRBJ2-7,TRBD1,TGTGCCAGCAGCCCCGGACAGGATACCTACGAGCAGTACTTC,CASSPGQDTYEQYF
few,TRBV6-5,TRBJ1-2,TRBD1,TGTGCCAGCTTTATCCGTGGATTAACAGGGGGCGGTGGCTACACCTTC,CASFIRGLTGGGGYTF